The 10 T cell receptor beta chains listed next were all sequenced from one sample in a study of blood T cell repertoires in COVID-19. The method was immunoSEQ multiplex PCR; TCRdb's version includes in-frame clones alone and lacks a portion of them. The data show about 150,000 clones, roughly 83% seen once. Sequenced input: peripheral blood. The receptors here all came from a woman in her sixties with acute or convalescent COVID-19.

This chain uses TRBV5-1 with TRBJ1-2; D uncertain. The CDR3 has 15 residues. CDR1 is SGHRS, CDR2 YFSETQ, per germline. With 0 bases removed from V and 4 bases from J, the gap between germline ends came to 13 bases. Here the CDR3 DNA reads TGCGCCAGCAGCTTGGTGTTCCCCTCCCCCTATGGCTACACCTTC. Translation gives CASSLVFPSPYGYTF.

The CDR3 coding sequence is TGTGCCAGTAGTGGCGGACAGGGCAATGAGCAGTTCTTC. Amino acids: CASSGGQGNEQFF. V is TRBV19 and J is TRBJ2-1; TRBD1 matches at 8 bases. Trimming at V came to 5 bases and at J to 6 bases, leaving 3 bases not matched to a gene. Germline V gene lookup returns CDR1 LNHDA and CDR2 SQIVND (reference sequence). This CDR3 comprises 13 residues.

The V call is TRBV6-4, the J call TRBJ2-1; D gene ambiguous. The V end was cut by 5 bases, the J end by 2 bases, with 10 bases between. The germline V gene encodes CDR1 MRHNA and CDR2 SNTAGT. The CDR3 spans 14 residues. The CDR3 coding sequence is TGTGCCAGCAGTCCCTCTAGTGCCTACAATGAGCAGTTCTTC. It specifies CASSPSSAYNEQFF.

This clone was picked up one time. The gene calls are TRBV3-1 (or the pseudogene TRBV3-2) and TRBJ2-7; 10 bases agree with TRBD2. There are 15 residues in the CDR3. Germline CDR1 and CDR2: LGHDT and YNNKEL (reference sequence). The V and J ends lost 4 bases and 5 bases, in that order; junction bases with no gene match: 8. CDR3 in DNA: TGTGCCAGCAGCCCCTCTAGCGGGGGTTTCAACGAGCAGTACTTC. Translating it yields CASSPSSGGFNEQYF.

This chain joins TRBV3-1 (or the pseudogene TRBV3-2) and TRBJ1-1; 7 bases map to TRBD1. Germline assignment: CDR1 LGHDT and CDR2 YNNKEL (reference sequence). The CDR3 is 12 amino acids. The V gene end was trimmed by 6 bases and the J gene end by 7 bases; junction bases not matched to a gene: 5. The CDR3 loop is CASSHDRVEAFF. In nucleotides, the CDR3 is TGTGCCAGCAGTCACGACAGGGTTGAAGCTTTCTTT.

This clone appeared a few times. This chain uses TRBV5-1 with TRBJ1-4; D perhaps matches TRBD1 (5 bases). Trimming cost V 4 bases and J 6 bases, with 10 bases left between them. The CDR3 length is 13 residues. Germline V CDR1 and CDR2: SGHRS, YFSETQ. Written as DNA, the CDR3 is TGCGCCAGCAGCAGGGGATCTGATGAAAAACTGTTTTTT. Translated, it gives CASSRGSDEKLFF.

This rearrangement joins TRBV10-3 to TRBJ1-1, with 10 bases fitting TRBD1. The germline V gene has CDR1 ENHRY and CDR2 SYGVKD. There are 15 residues in the CDR3. V was pared by 0 bases and J by 4 bases, with 2 bases of the junction left unmatched. In DNA, the CDR3 is TGTGCCATCAGTGAGTCGGGACAGGGGTCCACTGAAGCTTTCTTT. Its translation is CAISESGQGSTEAFF.

The chain carries TRBV6-1 and TRBJ1-2; unclear D gene. The V end lost 2 bases, the J end lost 3 bases, and 10 bases lay between the germline ends. Germline V gene sequence: CDR1 MNHNS, CDR2 SASEGT. The CDR3 has 14 residues. The CDR3 loop is CASSELGEYYGYTF. The CDR3 nucleotides are TGTGCCAGCAGTGAACTCGGAGAGTACTATGGCTACACCTTC.

This rearrangement joins TRBV5-4 to TRBJ2-7, with TRBD2 matching 15 bases. Germline CDR1 and CDR2: SGHNT and YYREEE (reference sequence). The CDR3 sequence is 15 residues long. Losses at the gene ends were 1 base for V and 6 bases for J; bases not matched to a gene: 2. The CDR3 nucleotides are TGTGCCAGCAGCTTGACGGGACTAGCGGGGGGCGAGCAGTACGTC. Translating gives CASSLTGLAGGEQYV.

The genes are TRBV5-1 and TRBJ1-2, with D possibly matching TRBD1 (6 bases). This CDR3 is built from 16 residues. Trimming took 8 bases from V and 4 from J, leaving 24 bases between them. Germline V gene data show CDR1 as SGHRS and CDR2 as YFSETQ. This CDR3 reads CASIALRGARIYGYTF. CDR3 nucleotide sequence: TGCGCCAGTATCGCCCTCCGGGGGGCACGGATCTATGGCTACACCTTC.